In this sample, the clone carrying this T cell receptor (beta chain) turned up a few times. Its matching antigen is unknown. Sequencing was performed with immunoSEQ multiplex PCR; in TCRdb, only in-frame clones are kept and a portion is missing. The table records 190,000 or so clones, 80% to 85% of them present only once. The germline CDR1 and CDR2 sequences are SNHLY and FYNNEI. The CDR3 runs to 16 residues. V was clipped by 4 bases and J by 5 bases, with 19 bases between them. The data derive from a study of cytomegalovirus exposure and HLA in healthy donors. On the study more broadly: The same platform was used for the roughly 110 validation repertoires as for the approximately 730 first-cohort repertoires, as reported in a later analysis.

Study-wide findings and caveats: In a later analysis, first-cohort TCR clusters were found to tend to co-occur in the 130 or so validation repertoires. The study listed some 160 cytomegalovirus-associated TCR beta chains. Three chains linked to CMV were shown in vitro to be specific for CMV antigens.

Sequencing was done on a sample of PBMCs. The origin of this receptor is a woman aged 18-30 years in good health and CMV-seropositive. V is TRBV2 and J is TRBJ2-3; TRBD1 might be the D (6 bases). CDR3 in amino acids: CASSATGIRSQDTQYF. For the CDR3, the DNA is TGTGCCAGCAGTGCCACAGGGATAAGGTCACAAGATACGCAGTATTTT.